Each of the 11 T cell receptor beta chains below was sequenced from the same sample in a study of blood T cell repertoires in COVID-19. Profiled with immunoSEQ multiplex PCR; TCRdb holds only in-frame clones, not every one. The data show hundreds of thousands of clones, with approximately 91% seen just once and approximately 0.7% held by the top ten. The sequencing input was peripheral blood. The receptors here all came from a man aged 40-49 years with acute or convalescent COVID-19.

Note on this clone: The same CDR3 also results from other DNA sequences found in this sample. This chain links TRBV19 with TRBJ2-1; no clear D. The CDR3 contains 13 residues. V was clipped by 1 base and J by 2 bases, with 3 bases between them. CDR1 is LNHDA, CDR2 SQIVND, per germline (reference sequence). The CDR3 reads CASSIGAYNEQFF. Here the CDR3 DNA reads TGTGCCAGTAGTATAGGAGCCTACAATGAGCAGTTCTTC.

The gene calls are TRBV19 and TRBJ2-7; 9 bases are shared with TRBD1. CDR3 length equals 14 residues. Unmatched junction bases numbered 5, after V lost 6 bases and J lost 2 bases. In germline, CDR1 is LNHDA, CDR2 SQIVND (reference sequence). The CDR3 region is CASRDRTGAYEQYF. The CDR3 DNA reads as TGTGCCAGTAGAGACCGGACAGGGGCCTACGAGCAGTACTTC.

This chain links TRBV4-3 with TRBJ2-7; D remains unclear. Per germline, CDR1 LGHNA and CDR2 YSLEER. The V gene lost 0 bases and the J gene lost 3 bases, with 9 bases spanning the gap. The CDR3 totals 14 residues. As DNA, the CDR3 is TGCGCCAGCAGCCAAGATGTGGTCGGCTACGAGCAGTACTTC. Its protein product is CASSQDVVGYEQYF.

This clone was seen once. The chain joins TRBV16 to TRBJ2-7, with D tentatively TRBD2 (6 bases). This CDR3 contains 15 residues. Looked up from germline, CDR1 is KGHSY and CDR2 is FQNENV. V lost 2 bases to trimming and J lost 0 bases, with 11 bases between them. This CDR3 is CASSQKGTVSYEQYF. CDR3 bases: TGTGCCAGCAGCCAAAAAGGGACTGTCTCCTACGAGCAGTACTTC. Full variable domain (missing parts from reference TRBV16 and TRBJ2-7): GEEVAQTPKHLVRGEGQKAKLYCAPIKGHSYVFWYQQVLKNEFKFLISFQNENVFDETGMPKERFSAKCLPNSPCSLEIQATKLEDSAVYFCASSQKGTVSYEQYFGPGTRLTVT.

This chain connects TRBV7-3 to TRBJ2-2; 9 nucleotides line up with TRBD1. The V segment lost 3 bases and the J segment 2 bases; nucleotides outside the gene matches: 4. The length of the CDR3 is 16 residues. CDR1 is SGHTA and CDR2 is FQGTGA in the germline V gene. In DNA, the CDR3 is TGTGCCAGCAGCTTGAGACAGGGGGGAAACACCGGGGAGCTGTTTTTT. Residues: CASSLRQGGNTGELFF.

CDR3 DNA: TGTGCCAGCAGTTCTGGGATCCGGGGATTCTATGGCTACACCTTC. Its protein is CASSSGIRGFYGYTF. The V call is TRBV5-8, the J call TRBJ1-2; no firm D call. V dropped 5 bases and J dropped 4 bases, with 18 bases sitting between them. Germline lookup yields CDR1 SGHTS and CDR2 YDEGEE. The CDR3 contains 15 residues. Combining the CDR3 with reference TRBV5-8 and TRBJ1-2 gives the whole variable domain EAGVTQSPTHLIKTRGQQATLRCSPISGHTSVYWYQQALGLGLQFLLWYDEGEERNRGNFPPRFSGRQFPNYSSELNVNALELEDSALYLCASSSGIRGFYGYTFGSGTRLTVV.

The chain links TRBV11-2 to TRBJ2-3; tentative D call: TRBD1 (6 bases). V lost 5 bases, J lost 3 bases, and 15 bases lay in between. Germline CDR1 is SGHAT and CDR2 is FQNNGV. This CDR3 is built from 15 residues. CDR3 nucleotide sequence: TGTGCCAGCAGCCCGCAAACCGGGACAACAGATACGCAGTATTTT. Encoded protein: CASSPQTGTTDTQYF.

This clone appeared a few times. This chain joins TRBV6-6 and TRBJ2-6, with D unresolved. V shed 7 bases and J shed 0 bases, with 10 bases lying between them. The germline V gene encodes CDR1 MNHNY and CDR2 SVGAGI (reference sequence). The CDR3 length is 15 residues. In nucleotides, the CDR3 is TGTGCCAGCATCGACTTTGTCTCTGGGGCCAACGTCCTGACTTTC. This codes for CASIDFVSGANVLTF.

This rearrangement joins TRBV30 to TRBJ2-3, with 11 bases aligning to TRBD2. J lost 1 base, V lost 3 bases, and 3 bases had no gene match. Germline-derived CDR1 and CDR2 are GTSNPN and SVGIG (reference sequence). This CDR3 spans 15 amino acids. The CDR3 coding sequence is TGTGCCTGGAGCCCACTAGCGGGGGGCACAGATACGCAGTATTTT. This gives the protein CAWSPLAGGTDTQYF.

This clone came up many times. The chain combines TRBV28 with TRBJ2-1; 9 positions match TRBD2. In germline, CDR1 is MDHEN, CDR2 SYDVKM. The CDR3 is 18 amino acids. V dropped 4 bases and J dropped 4; count of bases not matched to a gene: 14. The CDR3 region is CASSSRFFSGRSYNEQFF. The CDR3 nucleotides read TGTGCCAGCAGTTCCCGGTTCTTTAGCGGGAGATCGTACAATGAGCAGTTCTTC.

The V call is TRBV5-1, the J call TRBJ1-3; the match to TRBD1 covers 7 bases. Germline lookup yields CDR1 SGHRS and CDR2 YFSETQ. J was trimmed by 2 bases and V by 4 bases; bases with no gene match: 3. The CDR3 runs to 14 residues. This CDR3 reads CASSPTGTGNTIYF. The DNA for the CDR3 is TGCGCCAGCAGCCCGACAGGGACTGGAAACACCATATATTTT.